Sequencing of this T cell receptor (beta chain) was carried out in a study of T cell changes during pregnancy in multiple sclerosis. Germline V lookup: CDR1 SGDLS, CDR2 YYNGEE. CDR3 length: 16 residues. Trimming cost V 5 bases and J 0 bases, with 15 bases left between them. The method was immunoSEQ multiplex PCR; TCRdb's version includes in-frame clones alone and lacks a portion of them. The sample includes over 50,000 clones, just over 90% of them seen just once. Sequences were derived from peripheral blood, sampled in the second trimester of pregnancy. The receptor's source is a female donor with multiple sclerosis, enrolled in a pregnancy study. The genes are TRBV9 and TRBJ1-3; perhaps TRBD1 as D (5 bases). CDR3 amino acids: CASSEHLTDSGNTIYF. CDR3 coding DNA: TGTGCCAGCAGTGAGCATTTGACAGACTCTGGAAACACCATATATTTT.